Following are 11 T cell receptor beta chains from one sample sequenced in a study of radiation and T cells in renal cell carcinoma. Libraries were prepared by immunoSEQ multiplex PCR; TCRdb keeps only in-frame clonotypes and omits some of them. Among 150,000 to 190,000 clones listed, approximately 88% were seen once. Time point denoted: blood 2 weeks post-SBRT. Treatment specified: 15 Gy SBRT to primary tumor, nephrectomy 4 weeks later. Sample: blood, taken from a patient whose treatment included radiotherapy and nephrectomy. The receptors come from a woman aged 50 to 65 with renal cell carcinoma.

This clone is a singleton in its sample. V is TRBV11-2 and J is TRBJ1-2, with D hard to call. Germline values: CDR1 SGHAT, CDR2 FQNNGV. The CDR3 spans 12 residues. V gave up 0 bases and J gave up 8 bases, with 7 bases separating them. The CDR3 here is CASSLEAFGYTF. The CDR3 DNA follows: TGTGCCAGCAGCTTAGAAGCGTTCGGCTACACCTTC.

The J gene is TRBJ2-2, the V gene TRBV18, with 7 nucleotides matching TRBD1. V was pared by 8 bases and J by 6 bases, with 12 bases of the junction left unmatched. The CDR3 runs 15 residues. Germline lookup yields CDR1 KGHSH and CDR2 LQKENI. Here the CDR3 DNA reads TGTGCCAGCCTACTGGGGCCCACAGGGGCCGGGGAGCTGTTTTTT. Translation gives CASLLGPTGAGELFF.

As to this clone: At the DNA level, this CDR3 is encoded by other sequences in the same sample as well. This chain connects TRBV5-8 to TRBJ2-7, with D maybe TRBD2 (5 bases). V shed 7 bases and J shed 0 bases, with 14 bases lying between them. Germline CDR1 is SGHTS and CDR2 is YDEGEE. The CDR3 runs to 14 residues. The CDR3 sequence is CASRKTGSSYEQYF. The DNA of the CDR3 is TGTGCCAGCCGAAAGACTGGGAGCTCCTACGAGCAGTACTTC.

The V gene is TRBV6-6, the J gene TRBJ2-7; possible D gene TRBD1, 5 bases. Trimming stripped 2 bases from V and 4 bases from J, with 9 bases between. This CDR3 is 13 amino acids long. CDR1 and CDR2 (germline): MNHNY, SVGAGI (reference sequence). In DNA, the CDR3 is TGTGCCAGCAGTTACCCTGACAGATACGAGCAGTACTTC. It encodes CASSYPDRYEQYF.

This chain links TRBV18 with TRBJ2-2; possibly TRBD1 for D (6 bases). The germline V gene has CDR1 KGHSH and CDR2 LQKENI. The CDR3 has 15 amino acids. Deletions cut 2 bases from V and 4 bases from J, with 11 bases between. CDR3 sequence (DNA): TGTGCCAGCTCACCAACCCAGGGGACCACCGGGGAGCTGTTTTTT. Translating it yields CASSPTQGTTGELFF.

This clone was seen once. The chain links TRBV9 to TRBJ1-2, with D possibly TRBD1 on 5 matching bases. V gave up 2 bases and J gave up 6 bases, with 17 bases separating them. The germline V gene encodes CDR1 SGDLS and CDR2 YYNGEE. This CDR3 contains 15 residues. The CDR3 reads CASSVGDHQGDGYTF. In DNA, the CDR3 is TGTGCCAGCAGCGTGGGGGACCATCAAGGGGATGGCTACACCTTC.

The rearrangement links TRBV7-3 to TRBJ1-1; D is ambiguous. CDR1 and CDR2 (germline): SGHTA, FQGTGA. This CDR3 is 15 amino acids long. V was cut by 0 bases and J by 4 bases, with 12 bases left in between. The CDR3, as DNA: TGTGCCAGCAGCTTAACCCCTACGTTGAGCACTGAAGCTTTCTTT. It translates to CASSLTPTLSTEAFF.

J is TRBJ1-2 and V is TRBV5-1, with D perhaps matching TRBD1 (5 bases). Trimming pared 0 bases from V and 7 bases from J, leaving 10 bases between. The CDR3 extends over 13 amino acids. The germline gives CDR1 SGHRS, CDR2 YFSETQ. As DNA, the CDR3 is TGCGCCAGCAGCTTGGTGGGGGAGGCTGGCTACACCTTC. It translates to CASSLVGEAGYTF.

The chain carries TRBV7-9 and TRBJ2-3; 9 bases match TRBD2. The CDR3 spans 16 residues. The V gene end was trimmed by 5 bases and the J gene end by 2 bases; junction bases not matched to a gene: 8. The V gene's germline CDR1 is SEHNR and CDR2 FQNEAQ (reference sequence). The CDR3 is CASSTLSGGYTDTQYF. CDR3 sequence (DNA): TGTGCCAGCAGCACCTTGAGCGGGGGGTACACAGATACGCAGTATTTT.

The chain has TRBV9 and TRBJ1-2, with 9 bases matching TRBD1. This CDR3 is 14 amino acids long. Trimming took 0 bases from V and 4 from J; bases not matched to a gene: 1. CDR1 is SGDLS, CDR2 YYNGEE, per germline. This CDR3 is CASSVAGQGYGYTF. Here the CDR3 DNA reads TGTGCCAGCAGCGTAGCGGGACAGGGCTATGGCTACACCTTC.

V is TRBV7-2 and J is TRBJ2-7; weak D call: TRBD1 (6 bases). V lost 4 bases to trimming and J lost 6 bases, with 13 bases between them. Looked up from germline, CDR1 is SGHTA and CDR2 is FQGNSA. The CDR3 is 13 amino acids. The CDR3 DNA reads TGTGCCAGCAGCTCACTGCAGGGGCGCGAGCAGTACTTC. Protein sequence: CASSSLQGREQYF.